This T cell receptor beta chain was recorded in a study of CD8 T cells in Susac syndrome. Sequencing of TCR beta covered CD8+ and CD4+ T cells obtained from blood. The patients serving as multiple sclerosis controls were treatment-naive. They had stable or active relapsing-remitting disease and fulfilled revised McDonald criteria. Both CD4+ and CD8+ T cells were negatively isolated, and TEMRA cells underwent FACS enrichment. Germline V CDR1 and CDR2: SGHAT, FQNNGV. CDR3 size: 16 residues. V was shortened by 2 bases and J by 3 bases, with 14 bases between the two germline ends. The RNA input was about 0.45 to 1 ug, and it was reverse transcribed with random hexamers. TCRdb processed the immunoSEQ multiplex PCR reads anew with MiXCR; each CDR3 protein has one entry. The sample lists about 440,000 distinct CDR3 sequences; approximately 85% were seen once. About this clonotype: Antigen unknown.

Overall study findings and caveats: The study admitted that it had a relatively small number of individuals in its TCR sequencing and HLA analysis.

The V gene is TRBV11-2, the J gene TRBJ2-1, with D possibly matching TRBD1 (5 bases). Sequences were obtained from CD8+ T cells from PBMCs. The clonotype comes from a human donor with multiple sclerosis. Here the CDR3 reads CASSLTEQGDYNEQFF. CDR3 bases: TGTGCCAGCAGCTTAACGGAGCAGGGTGACTACAATGAGCAGTTCTTC.